These 18 T cell receptor beta chains came from one sample sequenced in a study of blood T cell repertoires in COVID-19. Using immunoSEQ multiplex PCR, the repertoire was profiled, and TCRdb retains in-frame clones only, with some absent. The sample consists of about 46,000 clones, less than 85% of them appearing once. The sample consisted of peripheral blood. The receptors stem from a man aged 55 to 70 with acute or convalescent COVID-19.

Only one count was recorded for this clone. The chain has TRBV27 and TRBJ1-5, with D maybe TRBD1 (6 bases). There are 15 residues in the CDR3. Germline V lookup: CDR1 MNHEY, CDR2 SMNVEV (reference sequence). Trimming left V 2 bases short and J 3 bases short, with 11 bases between. CDR3 amino acids: CASSLTRDNNQPQHF. CDR3 sequence (DNA): TGTGCCAGCAGTTTAACTCGGGACAACAATCAGCCCCAGCATTTT.

In this sample, this clone turned up once. Mismatch with germline at one junction end may stem from a read error. The chain links TRBV29-1 to TRBJ2-5; the match to TRBD1 covers 8 bases. The length of the CDR3 is 14 residues. Looked up from germline, CDR1 is SQVTM and CDR2 is ANQGSEA. The CDR3 reads CSVEGQGMTETQYF. CDR3 nucleotide sequence: TGCAGCGTAGAAGGACAGGGTATGACGGAGACCCAGTACTTC.

The chain has TRBV10-3 and TRBJ1-6; 7 bases map to TRBD1. Germline V gene data show CDR1 as ENHRY and CDR2 as SYGVKD. V gave up 0 bases and J gave up 0 bases; unmatched junction bases: 2. The CDR3 sequence is 17 residues long. CDR3 sequence reads: CAISESGQSSYNSPLHF. The CDR3 DNA is TGTGCCATCAGTGAGTCGGGACAGAGCTCCTATAATTCACCCCTCCACTTT.

The chain has TRBV6-6 and TRBJ1-1, with D tentatively TRBD1 (6 bases). The ends were cut back, 6 bases at V and 1 base at J, with 12 bases in the middle. Germline V gene sequence: CDR1 MNHNY, CDR2 SVGAGI (reference sequence). The CDR3 totals 14 residues. CDR3 loop: CASSLLTGNTEAFF. The CDR3 region has the DNA TGTGCCAGCAGCCTCCTGACAGGGAACACTGAAGCTTTCTTT.

V and J are TRBV19 and TRBJ1-2; possible D gene TRBD1, 5 bases. Between the trimmed V and J ends, which lost 5 bases and 4 bases, there was a span of 17 bases. This CDR3 spans 15 amino acids. The germline gives CDR1 LNHDA, CDR2 SQIVND (reference sequence). Here the CDR3 reads CASSSLRTPIYGYTF. The CDR3 bases are TGTGCCAGTAGTTCACTGAGGACACCGATCTATGGCTACACCTTC.

The CDR3 coding sequence is TGCGCCAGCAGTCTAACGGGGGTTGCAACTAATGAAAAACTGTTTTTT. It specifies CASSLTGVATNEKLFF. The J gene is TRBJ1-4, the V gene TRBV5-1; TRBD1 might be the D (5 bases). Germline V gene data show CDR1 as SGHRS and CDR2 as YFSETQ. The CDR3 covers 16 residues. The V end was cut by 5 bases, the J end by 0 bases, with 14 bases between.

The chain combines TRBV27 with TRBJ2-5, with 14 bases identical to TRBD2. The germline V gene has CDR1 MNHEY and CDR2 SMNVEV (reference sequence). The length of the CDR3 is 17 residues. V lost 4 bases to trimming and J lost 0 bases; unmatched junction nucleotides: 4. The CDR3 DNA reads TGTGCCAGCAGTTCCTCGGGACTAGCGGGGGACCAAGAGACCCAGTACTTC. Its translation: CASSSSGLAGDQETQYF.

The V and J genes are TRBV5-1 and TRBJ1-1; TRBD1 matches 8 bases. Trimming took 2 bases from V and 2 from J; bases not matched to a gene: 8. There are 16 residues in the CDR3. Germline V CDR1 and CDR2: SGHRS, YFSETQ. In nucleotides, the CDR3 is TGCGCCAGCAGCTTCTCGATAGGGACAGGCAACACTGAAGCTTTCTTT. It specifies CASSFSIGTGNTEAFF. Using reference TRBV5-1 and TRBJ1-1 for the parts outside the CDR3, the full variable domain is KAGVTQTPRYLIKTRGQQVTLSCSPISGHRSVSWYQQTPGQGLQFLFEYFSETQRNKGNFPGRFSGRQFSNSRSEMNVSTLELGDSALYLCASSFSIGTGNTEAFFGQGTRLTVV.

This clone appeared once. The chain recombines TRBV19 with TRBJ1-5, with D perhaps TRBD1 (5 bases). The germline CDR1 and CDR2 sequences are LNHDA and SQIVND (reference sequence). CDR3 length: 14 amino acids. Deletions cut 3 bases from V and 2 bases from J, with 8 bases between. The CDR3 is CASSIKGGNQPQHF. As DNA, the CDR3 is TGTGCCAGTAGTATTAAAGGGGGCAATCAGCCCCAGCATTTT.

V is TRBV3-1 (or the pseudogene TRBV3-2) and J is TRBJ2-3; D might be TRBD1 (6 bases). There are 13 residues in the CDR3. In germline, CDR1 is LGHDT, CDR2 YNNKEL (reference sequence). V dropped 2 bases and J dropped 10 bases, with 13 bases sitting between them. This chain's CDR3 is CASSQSQGSSQYF. The CDR3 DNA reads as TGTGCCAGCAGCCAAAGTCAGGGGTCTTCGCAGTATTTT.

This clone was detected only a few times. The chain is built from TRBV4-1 and TRBJ2-2, with D perhaps matching TRBD2 (5 bases). This CDR3 is 15 amino acids long. The V end was cut by 5 bases, the J end by 4 bases, with 14 bases between. Germline CDR1 reads MGHRA; CDR2 reads YSYEKL. The CDR3 nucleotides are TGCGCCAGCAGCTCGCGACGGGGTTCCACCGGGGAGCTGTTTTTT. Its translation is CASSSRRGSTGELFF.

The rearrangement links TRBV2 to TRBJ2-7, with 8 bases fitting TRBD1. V lost 1 base, J lost 6 bases, and 5 bases stayed unmatched. Germline CDR1 reads SNHLY; CDR2 reads FYNNEI. The CDR3 totals 14 residues. Here the CDR3 reads CASSEGTGRGEQYF. CDR3 coding DNA: TGTGCCAGCAGTGAAGGGACAGGGCGAGGCGAGCAGTACTTC.

The chain links TRBV24-1 to TRBJ1-4; 7 bases fit TRBD1. CDR1 is KGHDR and CDR2 is SFDVKD in the germline V gene. The CDR3 runs to 14 residues. J gave up 8 bases and V 3 bases, and 5 bases lay outside the gene matches. CDR3 coding DNA: TGTGCCACCAGTGATAGGACAGGTACGGAAAAACTGTTTTTT. Translating gives CATSDRTGTEKLFF.

This clone was seen a single time. J is TRBJ2-7 and V is TRBV11-3, with 7 bases identical to TRBD1. The germline V gene encodes CDR1 SGHNT and CDR2 YENEEA. The junction had 6 bases not matched to a gene; V was cut back by 2 bases and J by 5 bases. There are 14 residues in the CDR3. This chain's CDR3 is CASSLSTGTHEQYF. The CDR3 DNA is TGTGCCAGCAGCTTATCGACAGGGACCCACGAGCAGTACTTC. The variable domain in full, completed from reference TRBV11-3 and TRBJ2-7, reads EAGVVQSPRYKIIEKKQPVAFWCNPISGHNTLYWYLQNLGQGPELLIRYENEEAVDDSQLPKDRFSAERLKGVDSTLKIQPAELGDSAVYLCASSLSTGTHEQYFGPGTRLTVT.

As for this clone: Other DNA sequences in this specimen translate into the identical CDR3. V gene TRBV15 combines with J gene TRBJ1-1; D remains unclear. Germline lookup yields CDR1 LNHNV and CDR2 YYDKDF (reference sequence). Trimming pared 0 bases from V and 1 base from J, leaving 6 bases between. The CDR3 consists of 14 residues. CDR3 in amino acids: CATSRDRENTEAFF. The DNA of the CDR3 is TGTGCCACCAGCAGAGATAGAGAGAACACTGAAGCTTTCTTT.

The V gene is TRBV4-3, the J gene TRBJ1-2, with unresolved D. The CDR3 has 16 residues. In germline, CDR1 is LGHNA, CDR2 YSLEER. V was trimmed by 0 bases and J by 0 bases, leaving 11 bases between them. CDR3 nucleotides: TGCGCCAGCAGCCAAGATGCACAGTCCCCTAACTATGGCTACACCTTC. Translation gives CASSQDAQSPNYGYTF.

The chain couples TRBV5-5 to TRBJ1-4; D not resolved. Germline V gives CDR1 SGHKS, CDR2 YYEKEE (reference sequence). V dropped 0 bases and J dropped 4 bases, with 10 bases sitting between them. The CDR3 has 15 amino acids. CDR3 loop: CASSLAGVRNEKLFF. CDR3 DNA: TGTGCCAGCAGCTTGGCCGGGGTTCGTAATGAAAAACTGTTTTTT.

This clone was detected a few times. The chain has TRBV4-2 and TRBJ1-1, with 8 bases fitting TRBD1. J was trimmed by 3 bases and V by 4 bases; bases with no gene match: 7. This CDR3 has 15 residues. Germline values: CDR1 LGHNA, CDR2 YNFKEQ. CDR3 in amino acids: CASSPDRGRYTEAFF. CDR3 nucleotides: TGTGCCAGCAGCCCAGACAGGGGCAGGTACACTGAAGCTTTCTTT.